A selection of T cell receptor beta chains follows, all from one sample in a study of shared clonotypes between healthy human individuals. Sequencing used immunoSEQ multiplex PCR; TCRdb keeps in-frame clones, though not all of them. The sample includes roughly 410,000 clones, about 97% of them seen just once. Sequenced input: memory CD8+ T cells sorted from blood. These receptors all stem from a man aged 25-45 years in good health. Each CDR3 is given with its conserved first and last residue. D genes are given only for firm matches. Not every row has a clone size; where given, it reads once, few, many or a size class.

>TRBV7-7|TRBJ2-1|NA|TRBD2
TGTGCTAGCAGTCTGACTAGCGGGCCCTACAATGAGCAGTTCTTC
CASSLTSGPYNEQFF
>TRBV5-6|TRBJ2-1|NA|TRBD2
TGTGCCAGCAGCTCTAGCGGGAGTATGAGTGAGCAGTTCTTC
CASSSSGSMSEQFF
>TRBV6-5|TRBJ1-5|NA|NA
TGTGCCAGCAGTACGGCGACAGGTTCAGCCCAGCATTTT
CASSTATGSAQHF
>TRBV28|TRBJ1-5|few|TRBD1
TGTGCCAGCAGTTCCGGTGAGGGACAGGGAGGCCCCCTTAGCAATCAGCCCCAGCATTTT
CASSSGEGQGGPLSNQPQHF
>TRBV7-2|TRBJ1-3|once|NA
TGTGCCAGCAGCTTATATCCTGGAAACACCATATATTTT
CASSLYPGNTIYF
>TRBV19|TRBJ2-1|NA|TRBD2
TGTGCCAGTAGTCGAGCCGGGAGGAGCTACAATGAGCAGTTCTTC
CASSRAGRSYNEQFF
>TRBV28|TRBJ1-5|NA|NA
TGTGCCAGCAGTTTATTCGCTAGCAATCAGCCCCAGCATTTT
CASSLFASNQPQHF
>TRBV2|TRBJ1-5|NA|NA
TGTGCCAGCGGGATAGATGTCGGGGGAGCGCCCCAGCATTTT
CASGIDVGGAPQHF
>TRBV7-8|TRBJ2-5|NA|TRBD1
TGTGCCAGCAGCTCCCAGGGGGCGCCAGGGGAGACCCAGTACTTC
CASSSQGAPGETQYF
>TRBV5-1|TRBJ1-1|NA|NA
TGCGCCAGCAGCTTGTACCAGGGTGTTATATCTGAAGCTTTCTTT
CASSLYQGVISEAFF
>TRBV25-1|TRBJ1-2|NA|NA
TGTGCCAGCAAACAAGGAGGCGGCTACACCTTC
CASKQGGGYTF
>TRBV10-3|TRBJ2-4|NA|NA
TGTGCCATTAGTAGCGCCCCTACAGCCAAAAACATTCAGTACTTC
CAISSAPTAKNIQYF
>TRBV28|TRBJ2-4|NA|TRBD1
TGTGCCAGCAGCCTCAGGGGGCGCGAAAACATTCAGTACTTC
CASSLRGRENIQYF
>TRBV4-2|TRBJ2-1|NA|TRBD2
TGTGCCAGCAGCCAAGCTGTCACTAGCGGGGGGAATGAGCAGTTCTTC
CASSQAVTSGGNEQFF
>TRBV20-1|TRBJ2-3|NA|NA
TGCAGTGCTCCGACGGGGTCGGCGCAGTATTTT
CSAPTGSAQYF
>TRBV4-1|TRBJ2-1|NA|TRBD2
TGCGCCAGCAGCCAACCAAGCGGGACCGCCTACAATGAGCAGTTCTTC
CASSQPSGTAYNEQFF
>TRBV6-5|TRBJ1-1|NA|NA
TGTGCCAGCAGACAGGGCACTGAAGCTTTCTTT
CASRQGTEAFF
>TRBV7-9|TRBJ2-1|NA|TRBD2
TGTGCCAGCAGCTTAGCACTAGCGGGCAATGAGCAGTTCTTC
CASSLALAGNEQFF
>TRBV4-2|TRBJ2-1|NA|TRBD2
TGTGCCAGCAGCCAAGAATGGGGACTAGCGTACTACAATGAGCAGTTCTTC
CASSQEWGLAYYNEQFF
>TRBV19|TRBJ2-3|NA|TRBD2
TGTGCCAGTAGTATATCGACTAGCGGCACAGATACGCAGTATTTT
CASSISTSGTDTQYF
>TRBV28|TRBJ2-2|NA|TRBD1
TGTGCCAGCAGTTTAGACCGGGACAGGGATGGCGCCGGGGAGCTGTTTTTT
CASSLDRDRDGAGELFF
>TRBV5-1|TRBJ1-3|NA|NA
TGCGCCAGCAGCTTGGTTCCCGAGAGCTCTGGAAACACCATATATTTT
CASSLVPESSGNTIYF
>TRBV28|TRBJ1-4|NA|NA
TGTGCCAGCAGTTTCTGGGCCAACGGAGAAAAACTGTTTTTT
CASSFWANGEKLFF
>TRBV7-9|TRBJ2-5|NA|TRBD1
TGTGCCAGCAGCTTAGGGACAGGACTCCAAGAGACCCAGTACTTC
CASSLGTGLQETQYF
>TRBV10-3|TRBJ2-7|NA|NA
TGTGCCCCGCAGTGGGGAGAGGAGGCGTACTTC
CAPQWGEEAYF
>TRBV21-1|TRBJ2-7|NA|NA
TGTGCCAGCAGCAAAGGGGACAGGGGGCTTGACGAGCAGTACTTC
CASSKGDRGLDEQYF